Below, 29 T cell receptor beta chains from the same sample are listed, as sequenced in a study of blood T cell repertoires in COVID-19 (dated by TCRdb to about 2020). Receptors were amplified or captured by the immunoSEQ multiplex PCR assay. TCRdb stores this immuneACCESS table with in-frame sequences only. Part of the clones is absent; in the studies checked, under half of the shortfall reflects unresolved V genes, and no reason is known for the rest. This sample is represented by 200,000 to 300,000 clones; 70% to 90% of them were singletons. Of the sample, around 0.7% falls within the top ten clones. Sequenced sample: peripheral blood. These receptors originate from a human donor in a cohort sampled during active COVID-19.

The chain joins TRBV24-1 to TRBJ2-3, with no clear D. CDR1 KGHDR and CDR2 SFDVKD come from the germline V gene. The V and J ends lost 4 bases and 3 bases respectively, with 4 bases between them. CDR3 length: 12 amino acids. CDR3 protein: CATSERTDTQYF. CDR3 sequence (DNA): TGTGCCACCAGTGAGCGGACAGATACGCAGTATTTT.

The chain recombines TRBV9 with TRBJ2-5, with 9 bases aligning to TRBD1. Trimming removed 4 bases from V and 4 bases from J; junction bases left unmatched: 5. This CDR3 region has 14 residues. Germline V gene data show CDR1 as SGDLS and CDR2 as YYNGEE. The DNA for the CDR3 is TGTGCCAGCAGCATAACAGGGGGCGCAGAGACCCAGTACTTC. This encodes CASSITGGAETQYF.

The chain couples TRBV4-3 to TRBJ1-6; 7 bases fit TRBD1. V lost 0 bases, J lost 0 bases, and 8 bases stayed unmatched. Germline loops: CDR1 LGHNA, CDR2 YSLEER. The CDR3 contains 19 residues. CDR3 nucleotides: TGCGCCAGCAGCCAAGATGAACAGGGGCCTTACTCCTATAATTCACCCCTCCACTTT. Protein product: CASSQDEQGPYSYNSPLHF.

The CDR3 region has the DNA TGTGCCAGCAGCTTAGTGGACAGGGGGCGCCATGGCTACACCTTC. As protein: CASSLVDRGRHGYTF. The genes are TRBV7-2 and TRBJ1-2, with 11 bases matching TRBD1. CDR1 SGHTA and CDR2 FQGNSA come from the germline V gene. The CDR3 sequence is 15 residues long. The trim removed 1 base at V and 6 bases at J, leaving 4 bases unmatched.

The chain is built from TRBV10-3 and TRBJ2-7, with 10 nucleotides matching TRBD2. From germline, CDR1 is ENHRY and CDR2 SYGVKD. J lost 12 bases, V lost 2 bases, and 16 bases had no gene match. The CDR3 consists of 16 residues. The CDR3 bases are TGTGCCATCAGTGAGCCTCCGGGACTAGCGTCGCGAGCGGGGTACTTC. Protein: CAISEPPGLASRAGYF.

This chain connects TRBV5-1 to TRBJ2-7; weak D call: TRBD1 (6 bases). The germline V gene has CDR1 SGHRS and CDR2 YFSETQ. V was pared by 3 bases and J by 2 bases, with 12 bases between. The CDR3 spans 14 residues. The CDR3 spells CASSSNRVPYEQYF. The CDR3 DNA reads as TGCGCCAGCAGCTCTAACAGGGTCCCCTACGAGCAGTACTTC.

The chain carries TRBV7-6 and TRBJ2-1; TRBD2 matches 13 bases. Germline V gene lookup returns CDR1 SGHVS and CDR2 FNYEAQ. Trimming took 11 bases from V and 8 from J; bases not matched to a gene: 12. This CDR3 is built from 15 residues. For the CDR3, the DNA is TGTGCCTCCTCATCACTAGCGGGAGGGGCGGATGAGCAGTTCTTC. Protein: CASSSLAGGADEQFF.

This rearrangement joins TRBV9 to TRBJ1-2, with 9 bases lining up with TRBD1. Germline lookup yields CDR1 SGDLS and CDR2 YYNGEE. The junction had 6 bases not matched to a gene; V was cut back by 4 bases and J by 5 bases. The CDR3 is 14 amino acids. CDR3 residues: CASSPGQGSYGYTF. In DNA form, the CDR3 reads TGTGCCAGCAGCCCGGGACAGGGAAGTTATGGCTACACCTTC. The full variable domain, completed using reference TRBV9 and TRBJ1-2, is DSGVTQTPKHLITATGQRVTLRCSPRSGDLSVYWYQQSLDQGLQFLIQYYNGEERAKGNILERFSAQQFPDLHSELNLSSLELGDSALYFCASSPGQGSYGYTFGSGTRLTVV.

The chain combines TRBV19 with TRBJ1-3; 9 nucleotides align to TRBD1. This CDR3 has 14 amino acids. After removal of 8 bases from V and 1 base from J, the junction contained 3 bases not matched to a gene. From germline, CDR1 is LNHDA and CDR2 SQIVND (reference sequence). CDR3 residues: CASVDRGSGNTIYF. The CDR3 nucleotides are TGTGCCAGTGTCGACAGGGGGTCTGGAAACACCATATATTTT.

The rearrangement uses TRBV29-1 and TRBJ1-1, with D tentatively TRBD1 (5 bases). Trimming shortened V by 5 bases and J by 4 bases, and 20 bases separated the two germline ends. The length of the CDR3 is 15 residues. The germline V gene has CDR1 SQVTM and CDR2 ANQGSEA. CDR3 loop: CSVQYWALRGTEAFF. The CDR3 coding sequence is TGCAGCGTTCAATATTGGGCCCTAAGGGGCACTGAAGCTTTCTTT.

The chain recombines TRBV28 with TRBJ1-5, with D possibly being TRBD1 (6 bases). Germline V gene data show CDR1 as MDHEN and CDR2 as SYDVKM. The V end lost 7 bases, the J end lost 7 bases, and 11 bases lay between the germline ends. This CDR3 spans 12 amino acids. Here the CDR3 reads CASNSGDQPQHF. The CDR3 coding sequence is TGTGCCAGCAATTCAGGGGACCAGCCCCAGCATTTT.

CDR3 region: CASSRDSDQPQHF. CDR3 in DNA: TGTGCCAGCAGTCGAGATTCTGATCAGCCCCAGCATTTT. This chain links TRBV2 with TRBJ1-5, with D unresolved. The V end was cut by 5 bases, the J end by 5 bases, with 10 bases between. This CDR3 region has 13 residues. Germline V lookup: CDR1 SNHLY, CDR2 FYNNEI.

The genes are TRBV28 and TRBJ1-4, with D maybe TRBD1 (5 bases). Trimming stripped 6 bases from V and 8 bases from J, with 22 bases between. CDR3 size: 16 residues. Looked up from germline, CDR1 is MDHEN and CDR2 is SYDVKM. The CDR3 protein is CASRLRYGGYGEKLFF. CDR3 in DNA: TGTGCCAGCAGGCTAAGATATGGGGGGTACGGAGAAAAACTGTTTTTT.

This clone was picked up a small number of times. The chain uses TRBV11-2 and TRBJ2-7; D remains ambiguous. Germline V gene data show CDR1 as SGHAT and CDR2 as FQNNGV. CDR3 length: 13 amino acids. Trimming cost V 5 bases and J 4 bases, with 12 bases left between them. The CDR3 DNA reads TGTGCCAGCAGCCCCCTCGGGTATTACGAGCAGTACTTC. Encoded protein: CASSPLGYYEQYF.

CDR3 coding DNA: TGCGCGGCGGGAGGTTATGAGCAGTTCTTC. Translating gives CAAGGYEQFF. The chain links TRBV23-1 to TRBJ2-1; 8 bases are a match to TRBD2. TRBV23-1 is recorded as an ORF, its role being uncertain. The CDR3 consists of 10 residues.

Concerning this clone itself: This sample includes further DNA sequences coding for the same CDR3. The V gene is TRBV10-3, the J gene TRBJ1-2; maybe TRBD1 (5 bases). From germline, CDR1 is ENHRY and CDR2 SYGVKD. V was trimmed by 4 bases and J by 2 bases, leaving 14 bases between them. The CDR3 is made up of 15 amino acids. The CDR3 sequence is CAISGGRDRNYGYTF. In DNA, the CDR3 is TGTGCCATCAGTGGGGGCCGAGACCGGAACTATGGCTACACCTTC.

This chain joins TRBV14 and TRBJ2-3; tentatively, D is TRBD2 (6 bases). The CDR3 sequence is 16 residues long. Germline V gene sequence: CDR1 SGHDN, CDR2 FVKESK. Trimming shortened V by 3 bases and J by 1 base, and 14 bases separated the two germline ends. CDR3 protein: CASSQLTGRGTDTQYF. CDR3 nucleotide sequence: TGTGCCAGCAGCCAGCTAACCGGGAGAGGCACAGATACGCAGTATTTT.

CDR3 DNA sequence: TGTGCCAGCAGCATGGGACAGTCGAAAGAGACCCAGTACTTC. Encoded protein: CASSMGQSKETQYF. The chain recombines TRBV11-2 with TRBJ2-5; 7 bases are a match to TRBD1. This CDR3 is built from 14 residues. J was trimmed by 3 bases and V by 5 bases; bases with no gene match: 6. CDR1 SGHAT and CDR2 FQNNGV come from the germline V gene. Combining the CDR3 with reference TRBV11-2 and TRBJ2-5 gives the whole variable domain EAGVAQSPRYKIIEKRQSVAFWCNPISGHATLYWYQQILGQGPKLLIQFQNNGVVDDSQLPKDRFSAERLKGVDSTLKIQPAKLEDSAVYLCASSMGQSKETQYFGPGTRLLVL.

The chain couples TRBV19 to TRBJ1-2; 8 bases agree with TRBD1. The germline CDR1 and CDR2 sequences are LNHDA and SQIVND (reference sequence). This CDR3 has 14 amino acids. J gave up 4 bases and V 5 bases, and 6 bases lay outside the gene matches. CDR3 DNA sequence: TGTGCCAGTAGTCCCGACAGGGGAGGCTATGGCTACACCTTC. It encodes CASSPDRGGYGYTF.

The chain employs TRBV7-2 and TRBJ1-3, with 7 bases that match TRBD1. The CDR3 sequence is 14 residues long. Germline CDR1 reads SGHTA; CDR2 reads FQGNSA. V lost 3 bases, J lost 5 bases, and 4 bases stayed unmatched. The CDR3 here is CASSLRQGRNTIYF. CDR3 nucleotide sequence: TGTGCCAGCAGCTTGAGACAGGGTCGAAACACCATATATTTT. The variable domain in full, with the rest retrieved from reference TRBV7-2 and TRBJ1-3, is GAGVSQSPSNKVTEKGKDVELRCDPISGHTALYWYRQSLGQGLEFLIYFQGNSAPDKSGLPSDRFSAERTGGSVSTLTIQRTQQEDSAVYLCASSLRQGRNTIYFGEGSWLTVV.

This chain joins TRBV7-2 and TRBJ1-2; 9 bases agree with TRBD1. Trimming at V came to 7 bases and at J to 2 bases, leaving 5 bases not matched to a gene. CDR1 is SGHTA, CDR2 FQGNSA, per germline. The CDR3 consists of 14 residues. The CDR3: CASTPDRGNYGYTF. The CDR3 DNA reads TGTGCCAGCACCCCGGACAGGGGAAACTATGGCTACACCTTC.

This sequence joins TRBV7-9 and TRBJ2-6; D is possibly TRBD1 (5 bases). Germline loops: CDR1 SEHNR, CDR2 FQNEAQ (reference sequence). The CDR3 length is 16 residues. V dropped 2 bases and J dropped 2 bases, with 10 bases sitting between them. For the CDR3, the DNA is TGTGCCAGCAGCTTATCAAGGGGCGCTGGGGCCAACGTCCTGACTTTC. This translates into CASSLSRGAGANVLTF.

V usage is TRBV6-2 or TRBV6-3 and J usage is TRBJ2-2, with 11 bases fitting TRBD2. The trim removed 6 bases at V and 3 bases at J, leaving 9 bases unmatched. Germline V lookup: CDR1 MNHEY, CDR2 SVGEGT. There are 17 residues in the CDR3. The CDR3 loop reads CASSLRRLAGHTGELFF. The CDR3 bases are TGTGCCAGCAGCCTGAGGAGACTAGCGGGACACACCGGGGAGCTGTTTTTT.

The chain uses TRBV7-9 and TRBJ2-7; 8 positions match TRBD1. Per germline, CDR1 SEHNR and CDR2 FQNEAQ (reference sequence). The junction had 10 bases not matched to a gene; V was cut back by 5 bases and J by 4 bases. The CDR3 contains 15 residues. The CDR3 coding sequence is TGTGCCAGCAGCGCCCAGACAGGGGCTAGGTACGAGCAGTACTTC. It specifies CASSAQTGARYEQYF. Full variable domain (outside the CDR3, taken from reference TRBV7-9 and TRBJ2-7): DTGVSQNPRHKITKRGQNVTFRCDPISEHNRLYWYRQTLGQGPEFLTYFQNEAQLEKSRLLSDRFSAERPKGSFSTLEIQRTEQGDSAMYLCASSAQTGARYEQYFGPGTRLTVT.

The chain links TRBV7-2 to TRBJ2-7; D perhaps matches TRBD2 (7 bases). The CDR3 has 14 amino acids. The V end lost 3 bases, the J end lost 4 bases, and 13 bases lay between the germline ends. Germline values: CDR1 SGHTA, CDR2 FQGNSA. CDR3 residues: CASSFRGGAYEQYF. The CDR3, as DNA: TGTGCCAGCAGCTTTAGGGGGGGCGCGTACGAGCAGTACTTC.

The chain recombines TRBV2 with TRBJ1-1; 9 bases agree with TRBD1. V trimming: 4 bases; J trimming: 3 bases; junction bases outside the gene matches: 15. The CDR3 is 18 residues long. Germline CDR1 and CDR2: SNHLY and FYNNEI. The CDR3 spells CASSAPGQGSRGDTEAFF. DNA of the CDR3: TGTGCCAGCAGTGCCCCGGGACAGGGTTCTCGGGGGGACACTGAAGCTTTCTTT.

V and J are TRBV11-2 and TRBJ2-3, with 8 bases lining up with TRBD2. This CDR3 region has 15 residues. Germline CDR1 is SGHAT and CDR2 is FQNNGV. The V gene end was trimmed by 5 bases and the J gene end by 2 bases; junction bases not matched to a gene: 6. The CDR3 DNA reads TGTGCCAGCAGCCCTATAGCGGGATTCACAGATACGCAGTATTTT. Its protein is CASSPIAGFTDTQYF.

This clone was recorded once. The J gene is TRBJ1-2, the V gene TRBV12-5; TRBD1 aligns across 8 bases. V lost 6 bases to trimming and J lost 8 bases; unmatched junction nucleotides: 14. Germline loops: CDR1 LGHNT, CDR2 FRNRAP. The CDR3 spans 15 residues. The CDR3 loop reads CASGAEGQGAGGYTF. In DNA, the CDR3 is TGTGCTAGTGGAGCCGAAGGCCAGGGGGCTGGAGGCTACACCTTC.

The chain has TRBV11-2 and TRBJ2-5, with D possibly being TRBD2 (5 bases). This CDR3 has 15 residues. Germline V CDR1 and CDR2: SGHAT, FQNNGV. V dropped 5 bases and J dropped 5 bases, with 18 bases sitting between them. The CDR3 DNA follows: TGTGCCAGCAGCCAAGGAGGTTCGGGGAAGGAGACCCAGTACTTC. Translating gives CASSQGGSGKETQYF.